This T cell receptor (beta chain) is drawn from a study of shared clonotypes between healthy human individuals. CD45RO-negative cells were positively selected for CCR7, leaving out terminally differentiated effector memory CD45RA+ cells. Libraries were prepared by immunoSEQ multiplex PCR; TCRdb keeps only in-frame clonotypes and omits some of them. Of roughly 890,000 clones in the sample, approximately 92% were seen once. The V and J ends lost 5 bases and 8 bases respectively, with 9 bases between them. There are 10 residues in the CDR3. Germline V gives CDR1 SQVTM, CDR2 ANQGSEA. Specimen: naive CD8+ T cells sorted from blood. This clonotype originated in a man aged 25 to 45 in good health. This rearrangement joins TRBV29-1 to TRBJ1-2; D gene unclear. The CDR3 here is CSVQHGGYTF. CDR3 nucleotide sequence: TGCAGCGTTCAACATGGAGGCTACACCTTC.